A single sample is the source of the 27 T cell receptor beta chains below, sequenced in a study of identical twins. TCRdb re-called the 5' RACE reads with MiXCR, one entry per CDR3 protein. The sample shows around 680,000 distinct CDR3 sequences, 8.6% of them seen only once. The data also belong to a second study, concerning yellow fever vaccine responses in identical twins.

The sequenced sample was PBMCs. Receptor source: a woman younger than 30 in good health.

V gene TRBV29-1 combines with J gene TRBJ1-1; 7 bases align to TRBD1. Trimming took 7 bases from V and 11 from J; bases not matched to a gene: 10. The V gene's germline CDR1 is SQVTM and CDR2 ANQGSEA. CDR3 size: 11 residues. CDR3 region: CSGRDSGPAFF. CDR3 nucleotide sequence: TGCAGCGGGAGGGACAGCGGACCCGCTTTCTTT.

In regard to this clonotype: The junction differs from germline at one of its ends, possibly a read error. The rearrangement links TRBV7-7 to TRBJ2-3, with 14 bases lining up with TRBD2. The germline V gene encodes CDR1 SSHAT and CDR2 FNYEAQ (reference sequence). The CDR3 loop spans 16 amino acids. The CDR3 sequence: CASSLGTSGSIDTQYF. For the CDR3, the DNA is TGTGCTAGCAGCTTAGGGACTAGCGGGAGTATAGATACGCAGTATTTT.

This clonotype was picked up many times. CDR3 coding DNA: TGCAGTGCTAGAGTAACAGCCTCCTACGAGCAGTACTTC. This sequence encodes CSARVTASYEQYF. The V gene is TRBV20-1, the J gene TRBJ2-7; D is unresolved. The CDR3 has 13 residues. Germline V lookup: CDR1 DFQATT, CDR2 SNEGSKA (reference sequence). Between the trimmed V and J ends, which lost 1 base and 0 bases, there was a span of 7 bases.

The gene calls are TRBV5-4 and TRBJ2-1; TRBD1 matches at 8 bases. J lost 11 bases, V lost 4 bases, and 8 bases had no gene match. CDR1 is SGHNT, CDR2 YYREEE, per germline (reference sequence). The CDR3 consists of 13 residues. The CDR3 reads CASSVDRANQQFF. In nucleotides, the CDR3 is TGTGCCAGCAGCGTGGACAGGGCCAACCAGCAGTTCTTC. Using reference TRBV5-4 and TRBJ2-1 for the parts outside the CDR3, the full variable domain is ETGVTQSPTHLIKTRGQQVTLRCSSQSGHNTVSWYQQALGQGPQFIFQYYREEENGRGNFPPRFSGLQFPNYSSELNVNALELDDSALYLCASSVDRANQQFFGPGTRLTVL.

This clonotype was detected many times. CDR3 protein: CASSYGQGFSYEQYF. CDR3 DNA: TGTGCCAGCAGTTACGGTCAGGGGTTCTCCTACGAGCAGTACTTC. The chain combines TRBV6-5 with TRBJ2-7; D perhaps matches TRBD1 (6 bases). This CDR3 has 15 residues. The ends were cut back, 2 bases at V and 0 bases at J, with 11 bases in the middle. Germline CDR1 and CDR2: MNHEY and SVGAGI.

This chain joins TRBV5-1 and TRBJ2-1; TRBD2 might be the D (5 bases). The CDR3 sequence is 14 residues long. CDR1 and CDR2 from the germline V gene are SGHRS and YFSETQ. Trimming took 4 bases from V and 9 from J, leaving 17 bases between them. CDR3 residues: CASSLDWGVTEQFF. In DNA, the CDR3 is TGCGCCAGCAGCCTAGACTGGGGAGTTACTGAGCAGTTCTTC.

This clonotype was observed a few times. The chain uses TRBV5-1 and TRBJ1-1, with D perhaps TRBD1 (5 bases). Per the germline V gene, CDR1 is SGHRS and CDR2 is YFSETQ. The V end lost 4 bases, the J end lost 1 base, and 11 bases lay between the germline ends. The CDR3 runs 14 residues. DNA of the CDR3: TGCGCCAGCAGCCTGACAGATAAGAACACTGAAGCTTTCTTT. Translated, it gives CASSLTDKNTEAFF.

The genes are TRBV20-1 and TRBJ1-6, with 7 bases identical to TRBD1. Germline CDR1 DFQATT, CDR2 SNEGSKA (reference sequence). The trim removed 7 bases at V and 2 bases at J, leaving 8 bases unmatched. The CDR3 has 15 residues. CDR3 sequence (DNA): TGCAGTGGACAGGGCCCGGAGGCCTATAATTCACCCCTCCACTTT. This gives the protein CSGQGPEAYNSPLHF.

The J gene is TRBJ2-7, the V gene TRBV7-9, with TRBD2 identical over 8 bases. V shed 7 bases and J 2 bases; nucleotides not matched to a gene: 4. Per germline, CDR1 SEHNR and CDR2 FQNEAQ (reference sequence). This CDR3 contains 13 residues. CDR3 bases: TGTGCCAGCATTGGCGGGAGGACCTACGAGCAGTACTTC. Translated: CASIGGRTYEQYF.

This clonotype was seen a few times. The genes are TRBV2 and TRBJ1-5, with TRBD1 as a possible D gene (5 bases). Trimming took off 1 base at V and 5 bases at J, with 18 bases between the two ends. This CDR3 spans 17 amino acids. Germline V lookup: CDR1 SNHLY, CDR2 FYNNEI. DNA for the CDR3: TGTGCCAGCAGTGAAGTGGGGCAGGGAATAGGGGATCAGCCCCAGCATTTT. It encodes CASSEVGQGIGDQPQHF.

At least ten counts were recorded for this clonotype. The chain joins TRBV7-8 to TRBJ1-3; unclear D gene. Germline assignment: CDR1 SGHVS and CDR2 FQNEAQ. The CDR3 has 13 residues. Trimming cost V 4 bases and J 4 bases, with 8 bases left between them. This chain's CDR3 is CASSSFPGNTIYF. CDR3 DNA sequence: TGTGCCAGCAGCTCCTTCCCGGGAAACACCATATATTTT.

This clonotype appeared many times. V is TRBV12-3 or TRBV12-4 and J is TRBJ2-7; 8 positions match TRBD2. V was clipped by 6 bases and J by 6 bases; unmatched bases: 19. This CDR3 is built from 17 residues. The CDR3: CASSPGGFYQGGTEQYF. The CDR3 DNA follows: TGTGCCAGCAGCCCGGGAGGGTTCTACCAGGGCGGAACCGAGCAGTACTTC.

This clonotype turned up a few times. This chain uses TRBV7-9 with TRBJ2-3, with D perhaps matching TRBD2 (6 bases). Germline CDR1 and CDR2: SEHNR and FQNEAQ (reference sequence). The CDR3 totals 15 residues. Trimming left V 10 bases short and J 0 bases short, with 17 bases between. In nucleotides, the CDR3 is TGTGCCACTGCCCGAGCGGGTCCAAGCACAGATACGCAGTATTTT. Translated: CATARAGPSTDTQYF.

The chain joins TRBV20-1 to TRBJ1-1; the D is unclear. Germline values: CDR1 DFQATT, CDR2 SNEGSKA (reference sequence). V lost 6 bases to trimming and J lost 0 bases, with 11 bases between them. The CDR3 length is 13 residues. CDR3 DNA sequence: TGCAGTGCCCCAATAGGCATGAACACTGAAGCTTTCTTT. Its protein product is CSAPIGMNTEAFF.

As DNA, the CDR3 is TGTGCCAGCAGCCAATTTCCCGGGAGCTATAGCTCCTACGAGCAGTACTTC. It yields the protein CASSQFPGSYSSYEQYF. The V and J genes are TRBV7-9 and TRBJ2-7; a weak D match, TRBD2 (6 bases). Per germline, CDR1 SEHNR and CDR2 FQNEAQ (reference sequence). Trimming removed 5 bases at V and 0 bases at J, with 20 bases between. The CDR3 has 17 amino acids.

This clonotype was counted at least ten times. V usage is TRBV24-1 and J usage is TRBJ2-6, with D unclear. V was trimmed by 6 bases and J by 0 bases, leaving 5 bases between them. CDR1 and CDR2 (germline): KGHDR, SFDVKD. The CDR3 is 14 residues long. CDR3 sequence reads: CATSSASGANVLTF. Written as DNA, the CDR3 is TGTGCCACCAGTTCAGCCTCTGGGGCCAACGTCCTGACTTTC.

The chain links TRBV2 to TRBJ2-5, with TRBD1 matching over 7 bases. CDR1 is SNHLY and CDR2 is FYNNEI in the germline V gene. After removal of 6 bases from V and 0 bases from J, the junction contained 7 bases not matched to a gene. The CDR3 runs 15 residues. For the CDR3, the DNA is TGTGCCAGCAGACTCCGGGACAGCCACCAAGAGACCCAGTACTTC. This sequence encodes CASRLRDSHQETQYF.

This chain uses TRBV2 with TRBJ2-1; tentatively, D is TRBD1 (6 bases). There are 13 residues in the CDR3. Trimming left V 5 bases short and J 5 bases short, with 10 bases between. Germline V CDR1 and CDR2: SNHLY, FYNNEI. CDR3 bases: TGTGCCAGCAGTAGGACAGTAAACAATGAGCAGTTCTTC. It yields the protein CASSRTVNNEQFF.

This clonotype showed up many times. This chain joins TRBV10-3 and TRBJ2-3, with D perhaps matching TRBD2 (5 bases). The V gene's germline CDR1 is ENHRY and CDR2 SYGVKD. The length of the CDR3 is 12 residues. Trimming left V 0 bases short and J 11 bases short, with 9 bases between. CDR3 DNA: TGTGCCATCAGTGAGTCTAGCGCCCAGCAGTATTTT. It encodes CAISESSAQQYF.

This clonotype was found many times. The genes are TRBV5-1 and TRBJ1-5, with D perhaps matching TRBD1 (5 bases). The length of the CDR3 is 15 residues. The germline V gene encodes CDR1 SGHRS and CDR2 YFSETQ. With 1 base removed from V and 1 base from J, the gap between germline ends came to 9 bases. The CDR3 nucleotides are TGCGCCAGCAGCTTGACCAGGGAAAGCAATCAGCCCCAGCATTTT. Translation gives CASSLTRESNQPQHF.

This clonotype was recorded a few times. V usage is TRBV7-3 and J usage is TRBJ2-1; 8 bases match TRBD2. The CDR3 has 15 amino acids. Germline V gene data show CDR1 as SGHTA and CDR2 as FQGTGA. The junction had 7 bases not matched to a gene; V was cut back by 0 bases and J by 9 bases. CDR3 nucleotide sequence: TGTGCCAGCAGCTTAACCGGGACTAGTGGTCTTGAGCAGTTCTTC. This gives the protein CASSLTGTSGLEQFF.

This clonotype was seen repeatedly, ten times or more. The V and J genes are TRBV14 and TRBJ2-7; no firm D call. Trimming cost V 6 bases and J 3 bases, with 18 bases left between them. Germline-derived CDR1 and CDR2 are SGHDN and FVKESK. This CDR3 is 15 amino acids long. The CDR3 DNA sequence: TGTGCCAGCAGAAAGGGTAGCCCTAAAATCTACGAGCAGTACTTC. It is translated as CASRKGSPKIYEQYF. The whole variable domain, filled in from reference TRBV14 and TRBJ2-7, reads EAGVTQFPSHSVIEKGQTVTLRCDPISGHDNLYWYRRVMGKEIKFLLHFVKESKQDESGMPNNRFLAERTGGTYSTLKVQPAELEDSGVYFCASRKGSPKIYEQYFGPGTRLTVT.

There are a few counts of this clonotype. The gene calls are TRBV7-9 and TRBJ2-5, with no clear D. CDR1 SEHNR and CDR2 FQNEAQ come from the germline V gene (reference sequence). V shed 4 bases and J shed 5 bases, with 8 bases lying between them. The CDR3 is made up of 12 amino acids. Here the CDR3 DNA reads TGTGCCAGCAGCTCAAATACGGAGACCCAGTACTTC. Protein product: CASSSNTETQYF.

This clonotype was seen a handful of times. J is TRBJ2-5 and V is TRBV7-8, with 8 bases that match TRBD1. Germline-derived CDR1 and CDR2 are SGHVS and FQNEAQ. The CDR3 totals 14 residues. The trim removed 5 bases at V and 5 bases at J, leaving 7 bases unmatched. The chain's CDR3 is CASSTSGGHETQYF. CDR3 nucleotides: TGTGCCAGCAGCACGTCAGGGGGCCACGAGACCCAGTACTTC.

The chain employs TRBV7-2 and TRBJ2-1; 8 bases are shared with TRBD2. This CDR3 has 13 residues. J lost 4 bases, V lost 8 bases, and 4 bases had no gene match. The germline V gene has CDR1 SGHTA and CDR2 FQGNSA. This CDR3 reads CASQSGRYNEQFF. As DNA, the CDR3 is TGTGCCAGCCAGAGCGGGAGATACAATGAGCAGTTCTTC.

This clonotype was detected a few times. The V and J genes are TRBV3-1 and TRBJ2-7; 9 nucleotides agree with TRBD2. The V segment lost 2 bases and the J segment 9 bases; nucleotides outside the gene matches: 11. CDR1 LGHDT and CDR2 YNNKEL come from the germline V gene (reference sequence). The CDR3 has 15 residues. In DNA, the CDR3 is TGTGCCAGCAGCCAACTGGCTAGCGGGGAATCTGGGCAGTACTTC. Translated, it gives CASSQLASGESGQYF.

The chain links TRBV3-1 to TRBJ1-6; a possible D gene is TRBD1 (5 bases). V was cut by 1 base and J by 7 bases, with 11 bases left in between. Germline CDR1 reads LGHDT; CDR2 reads YNNKEL (reference sequence). The CDR3 has 15 amino acids. This CDR3 reads CASSQGIGANSPLHF. Written as DNA, the CDR3 is TGTGCCAGCAGCCAAGGGATAGGGGCCAATTCACCCCTCCACTTT. The variable domain in full, completed from reference TRBV3-1 and TRBJ1-6, reads DTAVSQTPKYLVTQMGNDKSIKCEQNLGHDTMYWYKQDSKKFLKIMFSYNNKELIINETVPNRFSPKSPDKAHLNLHINSLELGDSAVYFCASSQGIGANSPLHFGNGTRLTVT.